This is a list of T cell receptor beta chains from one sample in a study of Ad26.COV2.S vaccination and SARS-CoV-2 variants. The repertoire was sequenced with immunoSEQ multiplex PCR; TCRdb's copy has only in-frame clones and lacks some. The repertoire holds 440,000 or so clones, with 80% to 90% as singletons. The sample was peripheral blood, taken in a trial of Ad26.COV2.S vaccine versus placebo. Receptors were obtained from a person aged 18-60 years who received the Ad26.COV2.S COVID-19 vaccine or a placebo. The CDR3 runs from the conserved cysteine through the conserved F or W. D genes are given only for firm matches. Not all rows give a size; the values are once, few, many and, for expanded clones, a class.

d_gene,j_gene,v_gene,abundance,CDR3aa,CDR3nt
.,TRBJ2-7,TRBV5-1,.,CASKEGPPTIYEQYF,TGCGCCAGCAAGGAGGGGCCCCCTACGATCTACGAGCAGTACTTC
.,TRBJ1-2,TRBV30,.,CAWSVPSLDGYTF,TGTGCCTGGAGTGTCCCTTCCTTGGATGGCTACACCTTC
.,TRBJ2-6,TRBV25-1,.,CASSGIGSGANVLTF,TGTGCCAGCAGTGGTATTGGGTCTGGGGCCAACGTCCTGACTTTC
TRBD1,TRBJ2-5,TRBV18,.,CASSPQEFAGGETQYF,TGTGCCAGCTCACCACAAGAGTTCGCAGGGGGAGAGACCCAGTACTTC
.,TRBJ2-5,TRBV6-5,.,CASSYSRPPQETQYF,TGTGCCAGCAGTTACTCGCGACCGCCGCAAGAGACCCAGTACTTC
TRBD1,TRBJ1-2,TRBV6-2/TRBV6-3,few,CASSYSGQGLDGYTF,TGTGCCAGCAGTTACTCGGGACAGGGTTTGGATGGCTACACCTTC
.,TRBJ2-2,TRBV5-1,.,CASSLRPGGELFF,TGCGCCAGCAGCTTAAGACCGGGCGGGGAGCTGTTTTTT
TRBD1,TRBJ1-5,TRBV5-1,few,CASSLAGQGRQPQHF,TGCGCCAGCAGCTTGGCCGGACAGGGGCGTCAGCCCCAGCATTTT
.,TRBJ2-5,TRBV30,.,CAWSVWAGSFPETQYF,TGTGCCTGGAGTGTTTGGGCAGGGTCGTTTCCAGAGACCCAGTACTTC
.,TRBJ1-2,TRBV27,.,CASSRKGNYGYTF,TGTGCCAGCAGTCGGAAGGGTAACTATGGCTACACCTTC
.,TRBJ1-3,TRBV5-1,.,CASSLTAGGGNTIYF,TGCGCCAGCAGCTTGACCGCAGGCGGTGGAAACACCATATATTTT
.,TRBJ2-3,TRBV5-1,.,CASSGGRLSTDTQYF,TGCGCCAGCAGCGGGGGGCGGCTAAGCACAGATACGCAGTATTTT
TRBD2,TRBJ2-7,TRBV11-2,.,CASSLAGTSGGSYEQYF,TGTGCCAGCAGCTTAGCCGGGACTAGCGGGGGCTCCTACGAGCAGTACTTC
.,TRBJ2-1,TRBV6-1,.,CASSEFYNEQFF,TGTGCCAGCAGTGAATTCTACAATGAGCAGTTCTTC
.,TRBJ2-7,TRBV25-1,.,CASSKTENPYEQYF,TGTGCCAGCAGCAAGACAGAGAACCCCTACGAGCAGTACTTC
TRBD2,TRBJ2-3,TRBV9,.,CASSVASGSTDTQYF,TGTGCCAGCAGCGTCGCTAGCGGGTCCACAGATACGCAGTATTTT
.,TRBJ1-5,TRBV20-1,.,CSASSNQPQHF,TGCAGTGCTAGTTCCAATCAGCCCCAGCATTTT
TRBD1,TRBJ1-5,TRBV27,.,CASSPGTGGGGGNQPQHF,TGTGCCAGCAGTCCAGGGACAGGAGGGGGGGGTGGCAATCAGCCCCAGCATTTT
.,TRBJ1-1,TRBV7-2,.,CASSLEFSGTEAFF,TGTGCCAGCAGCTTAGAATTTTCAGGGACTGAAGCTTTCTTT
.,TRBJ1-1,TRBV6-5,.,CASRTGRGYTEAFF,TGTGCCAGCAGAACAGGGCGGGGGTACACTGAAGCTTTCTTT
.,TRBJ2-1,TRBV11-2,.,CASSFRRGSEQFF,TGTGCCAGCAGCTTCCGGAGGGGCAGTGAGCAGTTCTTC
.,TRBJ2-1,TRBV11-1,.,CASSLDIRNEQFF,TGTGCCAGCAGCTTAGACATCCGCAATGAGCAGTTCTTC
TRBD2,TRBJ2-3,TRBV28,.,CASSLRGSSTDTQYF,TGTGCCAGCAGTTTACGCGGGAGCAGCACAGATACGCAGTATTTT
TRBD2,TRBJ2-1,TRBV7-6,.,CASSPGGGGFGFYFF,TGTGCCAGCAGCCCAGGTGGGGGAGGGTTCGGGTTTTACTTCTTC
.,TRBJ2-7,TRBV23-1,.,CASSPPREQASAKHEQYF,TGCGCCAGCAGTCCCCCGAGGGAACAGGCAAGTGCGAAACACGAGCAGTACTTC
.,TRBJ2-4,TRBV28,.,CASSLTSKNIQYF,TGTGCCAGCAGTTTAACCTCCAAAAACATTCAGTACTTC
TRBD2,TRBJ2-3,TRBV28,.,CASTSPSGTADTQYF,TGTGCCAGCACGAGTCCTAGCGGGACGGCAGATACGCAGTATTTT
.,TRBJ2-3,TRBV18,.,CASSPGTTDTQYF,TGTGCCAGCTCACCAGGGACCACAGATACGCAGTATTTT
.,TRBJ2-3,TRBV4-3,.,CASSQVWGDTQYF,TGCGCCAGCAGCCAAGTGTGGGGAGATACGCAGTATTTT
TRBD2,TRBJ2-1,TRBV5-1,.,CATTAAGGSYNEQFF,TGCGCCACCACGGCGGCGGGGGGATCCTACAATGAGCAGTTCTTC
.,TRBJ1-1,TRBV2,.,CASSEEAAVAFTEAFF,TGTGCCAGCAGTGAAGAGGCGGCAGTGGCGTTTACTGAAGCTTTCTTT
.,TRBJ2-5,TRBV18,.,CASSPPKDQETQYF,TGTGCCAGCTCACCACCGAAGGACCAAGAGACCCAGTACTTC
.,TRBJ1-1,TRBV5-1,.,CASSLRTEGTEAFF,TGCGCCAGCAGCTTGAGAACAGAGGGCACTGAAGCTTTCTTT
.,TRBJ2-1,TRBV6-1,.,CASSGSGANPYNEQFF,TGTGCCAGCAGTGGGAGTGGGGCGAATCCCTACAATGAGCAGTTCTTC
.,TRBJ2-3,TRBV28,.,CASSSTGDGTDTQYF,TGTGCCAGCAGTTCGACCGGAGATGGCACAGATACGCAGTATTTT
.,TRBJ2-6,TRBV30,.,CAWRGLGANVLTF,TGTGCCTGGAGGGGACTTGGGGCCAACGTCCTGACTTTC
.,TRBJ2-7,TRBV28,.,CASSLGRRPMTYEQYF,TGTGCCAGCAGTTTGGGTCGGAGGCCGATGACCTACGAGCAGTACTTC
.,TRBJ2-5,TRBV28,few,CASSSPGRGRDPAWGAQYF,TGTGCCAGCAGTTCCCCGGGAAGAGGAAGAGACCCAGCGTGGGGGGCCCAGTACTTC
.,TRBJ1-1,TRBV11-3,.,CASSLDVKAEAFF,TGTGCCAGCAGCTTAGATGTAAAAGCTGAAGCTTTCTTT
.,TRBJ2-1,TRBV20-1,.,CSASNVHYNEQFF,TGCAGTGCTAGTAACGTCCACTACAATGAGCAGTTCTTC
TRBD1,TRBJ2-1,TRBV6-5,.,CASSYHRGSYNEQFF,TGTGCCAGCAGTTACCACAGGGGCTCCTACAATGAGCAGTTCTTC
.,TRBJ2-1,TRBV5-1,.,CASSLVSNEQFF,TGCGCCAGCAGCTTGGTTTCCAATGAGCAGTTCTTC
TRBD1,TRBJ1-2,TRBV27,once,CASSLSGTGRDGYTF,TGTGCCAGCAGTTTATCGGGGACAGGCCGAGATGGCTACACCTTC
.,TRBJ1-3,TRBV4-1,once,CASSRRTEPSGNTIYF,TGCGCCAGCAGCCGGCGGACAGAACCCTCTGGAAACACCATATATTTT
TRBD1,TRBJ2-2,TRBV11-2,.,CASSKKRQGNAGELFF,TGTGCCAGCAGCAAAAAAAGACAGGGGAACGCCGGGGAGCTGTTTTTT
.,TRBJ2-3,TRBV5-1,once,CASSLGGSSLQDTQYF,TGCGCCAGCAGCTTGGGTGGGAGCTCGTTACAAGATACGCAGTATTTT
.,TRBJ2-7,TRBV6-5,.,CASTNGGEQYF,TGTGCCAGCACCAACGGGGGCGAGCAGTACTTC
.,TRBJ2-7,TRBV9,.,CASSVDADGPMEQYF,TGTGCCAGCAGCGTAGATGCAGACGGGCCGATGGAGCAGTACTTC
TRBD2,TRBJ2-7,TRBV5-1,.,CASSPASGSSEQYF,TGCGCCAGCAGCCCCGCTAGCGGGAGCTCCGAGCAGTACTTC
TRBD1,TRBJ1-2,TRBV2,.,CASRVRDSYGYTF,TGTGCCAGCAGAGTCCGGGACAGCTATGGCTACACCTTC
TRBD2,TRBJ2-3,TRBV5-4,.,CASSLASGGRAWPDTQYF,TGTGCCAGCAGCTTGGCATCGGGCGGGAGGGCCTGGCCAGATACGCAGTATTTT
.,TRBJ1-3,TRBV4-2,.,CASSPGDRGSGNTIYF,TGTGCCAGCAGCCCCGGGGACCGCGGCTCTGGAAACACCATATATTTT